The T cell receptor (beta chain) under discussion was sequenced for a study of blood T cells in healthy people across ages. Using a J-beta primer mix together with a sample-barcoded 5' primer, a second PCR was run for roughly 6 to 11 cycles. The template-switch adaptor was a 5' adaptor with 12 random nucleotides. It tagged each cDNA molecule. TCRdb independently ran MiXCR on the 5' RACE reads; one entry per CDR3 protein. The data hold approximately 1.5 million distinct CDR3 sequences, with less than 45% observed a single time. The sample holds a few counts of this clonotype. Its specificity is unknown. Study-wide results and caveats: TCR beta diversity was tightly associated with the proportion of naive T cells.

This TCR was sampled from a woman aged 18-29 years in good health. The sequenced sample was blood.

For the CDR3, the DNA is TGTGCCAGCAGCGTCTCCCTCATCGGGGATAGCACAGATACGCAGTATTTT. Amino acids: CASSVSLIGDSTDTQYF. This chain joins TRBV13 and TRBJ2-3, with D tentatively TRBD2 (5 bases). This CDR3 is built from 17 residues. Germline V gene lookup returns CDR1 PRHDT and CDR2 FYEKMQ (reference sequence). V was trimmed by 5 bases and J by 0 bases, leaving 18 bases between them.